The clone carrying this T cell receptor (beta chain) was counted a single time. This CDR3 region has 15 residues. The germline V gene encodes CDR1 MDHEN and CDR2 SYDVKM. The junction had 5 bases not matched to a gene; V was cut back by 4 bases and J by 2 bases. These data are taken from a study of blood T cell repertoires in COVID-19. Generated by immunoSEQ multiplex PCR, the TCRdb table keeps only in-frame clones and is missing some. Among approximately 210,000 clones listed, more than 65% were seen once. Material: PBMCs or T cells enriched from blood (not recorded which). The clonotype was recovered from a woman in her fifties or sixties with acute COVID-19. The rearrangement uses TRBV28 and TRBJ2-7; 10 nucleotides align to TRBD1. The CDR3 reads CASSSGQGGPYEQYV. CDR3 DNA: TGTGCCAGCAGTTCCGGACAGGGGGGCCCCTACGAGCAGTACGTC.